This TCR beta chain was obtained from a study of blood T cell repertoires in COVID-19. Across the study: Samples representing acute and convalescent COVID-19 were sourced from the United States, Italy and Spain. In each case, the material was cDNA or gDNA derived from T cells, B-cell-depleted T cells, or PBMCs.

The ends were cut back, 6 bases at V and 8 bases at J, with 10 bases in the middle. The V gene's germline CDR1 is MNHEY and CDR2 SMNVEV (reference sequence). The CDR3 is made up of 11 amino acids. Original handling: Amplification from reference gene primers served as the basis for estimated nucleated cell counts. The data were produced by immunoSEQ multiplex PCR, yet TCRdb's version contains in-frame clones alone and is incomplete. That table is the source of V, J and clone size, and D and trimming were worked out from the DNA. The sample lists about 110,000 clones; over 70% were seen once. The gene calls are TRBV27 and TRBJ1-2; possible D gene TRBD1, 6 bases. This receptor was taken from a human donor with acute or convalescent COVID-19. The donor label of this sample is uncertain. Sequencing was done on a sample of peripheral blood. CDR3 loop: CASRGAGGYTF. DNA of the CDR3: TGTGCCAGCAGGGGGGCTGGGGGCTACACCTTC.